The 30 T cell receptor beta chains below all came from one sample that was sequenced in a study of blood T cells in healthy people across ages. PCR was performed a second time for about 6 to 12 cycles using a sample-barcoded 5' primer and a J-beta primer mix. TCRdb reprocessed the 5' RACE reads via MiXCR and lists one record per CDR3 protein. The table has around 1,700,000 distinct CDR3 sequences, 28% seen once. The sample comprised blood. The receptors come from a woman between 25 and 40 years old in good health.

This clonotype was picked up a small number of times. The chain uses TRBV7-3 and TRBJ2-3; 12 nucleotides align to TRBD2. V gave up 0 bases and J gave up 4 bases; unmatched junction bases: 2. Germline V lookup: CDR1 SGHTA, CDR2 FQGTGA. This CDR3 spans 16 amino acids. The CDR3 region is CASSLTGLAGPDTQYF. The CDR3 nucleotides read TGTGCCAGCAGCTTAACGGGACTAGCGGGCCCAGATACGCAGTATTTT.

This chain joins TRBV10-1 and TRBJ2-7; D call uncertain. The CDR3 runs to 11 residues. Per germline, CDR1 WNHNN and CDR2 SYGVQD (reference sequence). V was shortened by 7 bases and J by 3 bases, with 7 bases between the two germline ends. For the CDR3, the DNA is TGCGCCAGCACGGTGCTCTACGAGCAGTACTTC. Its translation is CASTVLYEQYF.

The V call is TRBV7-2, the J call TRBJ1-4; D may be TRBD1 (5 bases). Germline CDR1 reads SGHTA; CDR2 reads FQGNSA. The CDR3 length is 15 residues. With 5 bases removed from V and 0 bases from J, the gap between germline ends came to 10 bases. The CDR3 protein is CASSKRGPTNEKLFF. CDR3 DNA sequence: TGTGCCAGCAGCAAGCGGGGCCCAACTAATGAAAAACTGTTTTTT.

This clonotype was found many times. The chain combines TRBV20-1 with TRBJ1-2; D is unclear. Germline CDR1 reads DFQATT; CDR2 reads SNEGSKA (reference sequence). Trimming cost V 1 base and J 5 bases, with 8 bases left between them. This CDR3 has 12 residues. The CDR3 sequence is CSARGDPYGYTF. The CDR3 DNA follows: TGCAGTGCTAGAGGGGATCCATATGGCTACACCTTC.

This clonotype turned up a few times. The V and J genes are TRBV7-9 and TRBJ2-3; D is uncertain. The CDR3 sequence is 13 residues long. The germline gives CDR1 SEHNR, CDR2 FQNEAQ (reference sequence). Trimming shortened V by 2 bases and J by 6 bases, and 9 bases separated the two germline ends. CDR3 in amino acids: CASSLLFPDTQYF. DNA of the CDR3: TGTGCCAGCAGCTTATTATTCCCCGATACGCAGTATTTT. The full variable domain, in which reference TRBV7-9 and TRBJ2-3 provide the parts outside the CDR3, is DTGVSQNPRHKITKRGQNVTFRCDPISEHNRLYWYRQTLGQGPEFLTYFQNEAQLEKSRLLSDRFSAERPKGSFSTLEIQRTEQGDSAMYLCASSLLFPDTQYFGPGTRLTVL.

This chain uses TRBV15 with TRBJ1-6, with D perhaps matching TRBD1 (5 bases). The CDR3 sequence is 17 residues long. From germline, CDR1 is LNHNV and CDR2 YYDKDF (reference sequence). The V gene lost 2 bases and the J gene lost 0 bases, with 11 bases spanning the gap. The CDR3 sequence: CATSRSGGGSYNSPLHF. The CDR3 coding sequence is TGTGCCACCAGCAGATCCGGGGGGGGCTCCTATAATTCACCCCTCCACTTT.

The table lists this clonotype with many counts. CDR3: CSALTDSYEQYF. The CDR3 DNA reads TGCAGCGCCCTGACAGACTCCTACGAGCAGTACTTC. The gene calls are TRBV29-1 and TRBJ2-7, with D perhaps matching TRBD1 (5 bases). Germline-derived CDR1 and CDR2 are SQVTM and ANQGSEA. The CDR3 has 12 residues. Trimming cost V 7 bases and J 0 bases, with 10 bases left between them.

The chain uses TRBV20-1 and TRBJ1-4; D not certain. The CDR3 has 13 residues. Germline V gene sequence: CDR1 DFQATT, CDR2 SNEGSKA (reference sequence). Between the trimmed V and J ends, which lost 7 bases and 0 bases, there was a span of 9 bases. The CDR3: CSVAESTNEKLFF. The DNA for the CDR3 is TGCAGTGTCGCGGAGTCAACTAATGAAAAACTGTTTTTT.

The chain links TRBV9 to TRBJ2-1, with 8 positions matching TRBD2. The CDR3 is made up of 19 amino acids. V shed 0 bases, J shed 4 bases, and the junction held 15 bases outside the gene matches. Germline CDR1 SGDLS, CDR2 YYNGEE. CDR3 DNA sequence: TGTGCCAGCAGCGTAGCGGCTGCGGGGGGACGTTCGGGTTACAATGAGCAGTTCTTC. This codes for CASSVAAAGGRSGYNEQFF.

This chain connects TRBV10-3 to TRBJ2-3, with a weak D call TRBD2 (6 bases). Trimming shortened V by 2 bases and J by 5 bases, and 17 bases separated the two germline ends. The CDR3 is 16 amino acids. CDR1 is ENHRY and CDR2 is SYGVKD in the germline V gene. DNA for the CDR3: TGTGCCATCAGTGAGGGCCTAGCGAGTATAGGAGATACGCAGTATTTT. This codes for CAISEGLASIGDTQYF.

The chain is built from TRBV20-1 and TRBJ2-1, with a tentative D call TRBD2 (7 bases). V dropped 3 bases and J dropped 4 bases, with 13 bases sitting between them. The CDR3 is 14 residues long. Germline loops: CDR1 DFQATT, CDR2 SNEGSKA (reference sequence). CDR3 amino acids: CSASGGAGYNEQFF. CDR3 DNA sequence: TGCAGTGCTAGTGGGGGGGCGGGTTACAATGAGCAGTTCTTC.

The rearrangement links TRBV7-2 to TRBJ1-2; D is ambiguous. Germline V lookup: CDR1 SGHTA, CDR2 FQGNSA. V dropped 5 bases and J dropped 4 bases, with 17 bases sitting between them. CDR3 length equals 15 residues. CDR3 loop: CASSPMGRVLYGYTF. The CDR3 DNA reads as TGTGCCAGCAGCCCAATGGGAAGGGTCCTCTATGGCTACACCTTC. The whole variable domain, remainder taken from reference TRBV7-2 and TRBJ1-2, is GAGVSQSPSNKVTEKGKDVELRCDPISGHTALYWYRQSLGQGLEFLIYFQGNSAPDKSGLPSDRFSAERTGGSVSTLTIQRTQQEDSAVYLCASSPMGRVLYGYTFGSGTRLTVV.

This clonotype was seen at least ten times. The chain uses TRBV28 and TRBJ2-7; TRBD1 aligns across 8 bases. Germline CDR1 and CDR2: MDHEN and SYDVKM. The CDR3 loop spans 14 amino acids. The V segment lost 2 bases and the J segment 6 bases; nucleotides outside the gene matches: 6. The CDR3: CASSLDQGAVEQYF. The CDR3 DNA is TGTGCCAGCAGTTTAGATCAGGGGGCGGTCGAGCAGTACTTC.

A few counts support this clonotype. The DNA for the CDR3 is TGTGCCACCAGCAGAGAGGCCGCGCTAGCGGGGGAGGCCCAGTACTTC. It translates to CATSREAALAGEAQYF. This rearrangement joins TRBV15 to TRBJ2-5; 10 positions agree with TRBD2. CDR3 length equals 16 residues. The ends lost 0 bases at V and 9 bases at J; junction bases unmatched: 10. Germline values: CDR1 LNHNV, CDR2 YYDKDF (reference sequence). The whole variable domain, filled in from reference TRBV15 and TRBJ2-5, reads DAMVIQNPRYQVTQFGKPVTLSCSQTLNHNVMYWYQQKSSQAPKLLFHYYDKDFNNEADTPDNFQSRRPNTSFCFLDIRSPGLGDTAMYLCATSREAALAGEAQYFGPGTRLLVL.

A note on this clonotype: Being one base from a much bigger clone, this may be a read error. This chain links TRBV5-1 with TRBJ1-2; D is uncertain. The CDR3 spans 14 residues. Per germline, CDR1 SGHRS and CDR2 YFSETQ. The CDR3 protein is CATSLDLTNYGYTF. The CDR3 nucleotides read TGCGCCACCAGCTTGGATTTGACTAACTATGGCTACACCTTC.

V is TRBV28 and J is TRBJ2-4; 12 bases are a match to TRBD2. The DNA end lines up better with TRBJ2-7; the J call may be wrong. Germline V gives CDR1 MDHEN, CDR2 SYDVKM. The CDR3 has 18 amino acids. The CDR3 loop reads CASSASLAGGPTPYEQYF. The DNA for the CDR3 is TGTGCCAGCAGTGCATCTCTAGCGGGGGGGCCAACTCCATACGAGCAGTACTTC.

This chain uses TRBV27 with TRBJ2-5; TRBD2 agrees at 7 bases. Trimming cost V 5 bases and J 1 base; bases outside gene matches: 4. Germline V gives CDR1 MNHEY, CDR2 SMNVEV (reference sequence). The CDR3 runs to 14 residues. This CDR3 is CASSGGGFQETQYF. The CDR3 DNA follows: TGTGCCAGCAGTGGGGGGGGGTTCCAAGAGACCCAGTACTTC.

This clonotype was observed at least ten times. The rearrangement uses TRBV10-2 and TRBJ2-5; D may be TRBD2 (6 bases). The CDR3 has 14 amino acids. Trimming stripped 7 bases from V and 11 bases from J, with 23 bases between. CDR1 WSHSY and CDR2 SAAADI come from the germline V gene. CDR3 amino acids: CASIGGYGDGEQYF. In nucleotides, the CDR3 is TGCGCCAGCATAGGAGGGTATGGTGATGGAGAGCAGTACTTC.

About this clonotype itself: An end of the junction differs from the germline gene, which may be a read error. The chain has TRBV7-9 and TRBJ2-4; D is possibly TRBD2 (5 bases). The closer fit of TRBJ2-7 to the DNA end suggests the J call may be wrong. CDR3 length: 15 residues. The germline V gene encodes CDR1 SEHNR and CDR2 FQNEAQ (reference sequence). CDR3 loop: CASSLRLANSHEQYF. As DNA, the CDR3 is TGTGCCAGCAGCTTAAGGTTAGCGAACTCCCACGAGCAGTACTTC.

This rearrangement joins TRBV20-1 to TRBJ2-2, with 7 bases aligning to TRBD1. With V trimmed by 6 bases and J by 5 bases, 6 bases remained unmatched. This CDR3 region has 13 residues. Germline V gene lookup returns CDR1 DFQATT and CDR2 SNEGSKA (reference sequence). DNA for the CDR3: TGCAGTGCGAACCCACAGGGGACCGGGGAGCTGTTTTTT. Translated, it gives CSANPQGTGELFF.

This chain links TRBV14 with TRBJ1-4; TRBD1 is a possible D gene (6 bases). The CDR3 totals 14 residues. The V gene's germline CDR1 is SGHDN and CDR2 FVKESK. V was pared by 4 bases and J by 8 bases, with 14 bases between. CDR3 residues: CASSPLVGGEKLFF. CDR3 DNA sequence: TGTGCCAGCAGCCCCTTAGTCGGGGGCGAAAAACTGTTTTTT.

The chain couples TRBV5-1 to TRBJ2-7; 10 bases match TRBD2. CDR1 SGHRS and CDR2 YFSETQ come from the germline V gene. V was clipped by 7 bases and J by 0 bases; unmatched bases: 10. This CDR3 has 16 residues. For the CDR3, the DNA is TGCGCCAGCTTCCCGACAGCGGGGGGGAGCTCCTACGAGCAGTACTTC. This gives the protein CASFPTAGGSSYEQYF.

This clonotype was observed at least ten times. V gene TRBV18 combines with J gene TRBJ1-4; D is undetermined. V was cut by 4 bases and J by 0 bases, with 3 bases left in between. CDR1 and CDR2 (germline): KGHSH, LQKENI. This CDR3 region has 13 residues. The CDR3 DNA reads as TGTGCCAGCTCACAAACAACTAATGAAAAACTGTTTTTT. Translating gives CASSQTTNEKLFF.

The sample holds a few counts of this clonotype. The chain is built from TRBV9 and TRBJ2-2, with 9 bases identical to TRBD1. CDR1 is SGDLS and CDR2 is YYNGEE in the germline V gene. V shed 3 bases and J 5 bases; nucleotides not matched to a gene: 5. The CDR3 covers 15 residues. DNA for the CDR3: TGTGCCAGCAGCGGGGGACAGGGTCGGACCGGGGAGCTGTTTTTT. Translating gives CASSGGQGRTGELFF.

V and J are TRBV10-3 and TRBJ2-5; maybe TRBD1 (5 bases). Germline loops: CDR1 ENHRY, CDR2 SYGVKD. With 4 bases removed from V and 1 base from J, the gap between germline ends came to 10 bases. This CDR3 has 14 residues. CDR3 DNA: TGTGCCATCAGTGTTTGGGGCACCCAAGAGACCCAGTACTTC. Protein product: CAISVWGTQETQYF.

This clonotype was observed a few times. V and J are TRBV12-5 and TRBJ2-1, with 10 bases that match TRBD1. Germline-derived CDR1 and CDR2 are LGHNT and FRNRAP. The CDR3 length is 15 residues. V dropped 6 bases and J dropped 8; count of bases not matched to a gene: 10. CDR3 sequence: CASGLGQGGRDEQFF. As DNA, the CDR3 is TGTGCTAGTGGACTAGGACAGGGGGGCAGGGATGAGCAGTTCTTC.

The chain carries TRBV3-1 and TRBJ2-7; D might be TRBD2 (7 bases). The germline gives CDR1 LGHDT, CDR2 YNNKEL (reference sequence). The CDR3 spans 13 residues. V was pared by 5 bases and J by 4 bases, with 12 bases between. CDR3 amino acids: CASSTGGAYEQYF. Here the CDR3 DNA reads TGTGCCAGCAGCACGGGGGGCGCGTACGAGCAGTACTTC.

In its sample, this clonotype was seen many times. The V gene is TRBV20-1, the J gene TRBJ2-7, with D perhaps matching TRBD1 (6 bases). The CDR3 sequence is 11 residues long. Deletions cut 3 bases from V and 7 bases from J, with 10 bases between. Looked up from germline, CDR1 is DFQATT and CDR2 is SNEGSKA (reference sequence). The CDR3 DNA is TGCAGTGCTAGGTCCGACAGGGAGCAGTACTTC. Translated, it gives CSARSDREQYF.

In DNA, the CDR3 is TGCAGTGCTACCGGACTAGCGGACTCCTACAATGAGCAGTACTTC. Its translation is CSATGLADSYNEQYF. The chain combines TRBV20-1 with TRBJ2-1, with 10 bases lining up with TRBD2. The J call may not be correct, given that the DNA end is closer to TRBJ2-7. Germline V CDR1 and CDR2: DFQATT, SNEGSKA (reference sequence). This CDR3 comprises 15 residues.

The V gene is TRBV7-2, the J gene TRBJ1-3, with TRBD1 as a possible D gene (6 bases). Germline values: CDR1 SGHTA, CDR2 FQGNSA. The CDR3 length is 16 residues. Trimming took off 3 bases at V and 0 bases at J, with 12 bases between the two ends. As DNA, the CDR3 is TGTGCCAGCAGCTTTCGGGGGGCTCTCTCTGGAAACACCATATATTTT. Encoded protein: CASSFRGALSGNTIYF.